A single sample gave rise to the 5 T cell receptor beta chains below, sequenced in a study of blood T cell repertoires in COVID-19. The table came from immunoSEQ multiplex PCR; TCRdb's copy has only in-frame clones and leaves some out. Of approximately 220,000 clones listed, 85% to 90% are singletons. Sequenced input: peripheral blood. The receptor source for this set is a middle-aged man with acute or convalescent COVID-19.

V is TRBV18 and J is TRBJ1-1, with 8 bases fitting TRBD1. Germline V gene sequence: CDR1 KGHSH, CDR2 LQKENI. The V and J ends lost 3 bases and 0 bases, in that order; junction bases with no gene match: 3. There are 15 residues in the CDR3. The CDR3 is CASSPRTGMNTEAFF. In DNA, the CDR3 is TGTGCCAGCTCACCGAGGACAGGGATGAACACTGAAGCTTTCTTT. Combining the CDR3 with reference TRBV18 and TRBJ1-1 gives the whole variable domain NAGVMQNPRHLVRRRGQEARLRCSPMKGHSHVYWYRQLPEEGLKFMVYLQKENIIDESGMPKERFSAEFPKEGPSILRIQQVVRGDSAAYFCASSPRTGMNTEAFFGQGTRLTVV.

This chain links TRBV29-1 with TRBJ1-1; 10 bases are a match to TRBD1. Germline-derived CDR1 and CDR2 are SQVTM and ANQGSEA. J lost 13 bases, V lost 2 bases, and 10 bases had no gene match. This CDR3 has 13 amino acids. CDR3 region: CSVERGTGEVGFF. In DNA, the CDR3 is TGCAGCGTTGAACGGGGGACAGGGGAGGTTGGTTTCTTT.

This sequence joins TRBV7-8 and TRBJ1-5, with D perhaps TRBD1 (6 bases). Per the germline V gene, CDR1 is SGHVS and CDR2 is FQNEAQ. CDR3 length: 19 residues. V was trimmed by 0 bases and J by 0 bases, leaving 18 bases between them. CDR3 region: CASSLAWGPGQLSNQPQHF. CDR3 DNA sequence: TGTGCCAGCAGCTTAGCATGGGGGCCCGGACAGCTTAGCAATCAGCCCCAGCATTTT.

The V gene is TRBV28, the J gene TRBJ1-1; TRBD1 aligns across 9 bases. The CDR3 has 11 amino acids. CDR1 is MDHEN and CDR2 is SYDVKM in the germline V gene. With V trimmed by 11 bases and J by 8 bases, 6 bases remained unmatched. The DNA for the CDR3 is TGTGCCGTACAGGGGGCTGACGAAGCTTTCTTT. Translation gives CAVQGADEAFF.

J is TRBJ1-4 and V is TRBV2, with D unclear. V was cut by 6 bases and J by 0 bases, with 8 bases left in between. The CDR3 is 14 amino acids. Germline values: CDR1 SNHLY, CDR2 FYNNEI. The CDR3 protein is CASRERSTNEKLFF. The CDR3 region has the DNA TGTGCCAGCAGAGAGCGCTCAACTAATGAAAAACTGTTTTTT.